This T cell receptor beta chain came from a study of T cell responses to AZD1222 COVID-19 vaccine (dated by TCRdb to the early 2020s). About the study as a whole: Because spike-specific TCR depth and breadth did not differ between the two schedules, AZD1222 recipients who got a second dose at roughly 4 weeks were pooled with those who got a second dose at roughly 12 weeks. Trial participants were enrolled into age subgroups of 18-55, 56-69 and 70-plus years, which contained roughly 140, 27 and 60 TCR-sequenced participants, respectively. A total of just over 230 trial participants underwent TCR sequencing, of whom some 200 had received two doses of AZD1222 and some 25 had received two doses of the MenACWY control vaccine. What the study reported, not specific to this receptor: Conclusions about previously exposed vaccinees were limited because only six AZD1222 recipients were SARS-CoV-2 seropositive at baseline. After two AZD1222 doses, spike-specific TCR breadth and depth were significantly higher than at day 0 and than in MenACWY recipients. The vaccine-associated CD4 TCRs covered the entire spike protein, and the dominant responses fell in regions 160-218 and 743-854. The 56-69-year group was small, and its depth increase did not reach significance, likely because of low power. Epitopes outside the regions mutated in the B.1.351 and B.1.1.7 variants were reportedly recognized by nearly half of the unique spike-specific TCRs. Participants were mostly white British and included more females than males, and it was suggested by the authors that clonal diversity may have been underestimated. Because no day 14 peak-response samples were available, repertoires were characterized only after the peak T cell response.

The CDR3 regions of human TCRbeta chains were analyzed by immunosequencing. In the original analysis: TCRs in the repertoires were matched against a reference library of SARS-CoV-2-specific TCRs that had been generated with the MIRA antigen-specificity platform. Breadth meant the fraction of unique TCRs that were SARS-CoV-2-associated, whereas depth meant the fraction of total T cells that were SARS-CoV-2-associated. Using the MIRA data, every spike-specific TCR was mapped to the spike region that the TCR reacted to and assigned to either a CD4 or a CD8 class. Log10-transformed breadth and depth values were compared by one-way ANOVA with Sidak's multiple comparisons tests. TCRdb's version of the immuneACCESS table is confined to in-frame rearrangements and falls short of the full clone set. An unresolved V gene accounts for under half of the shortfall where checked; the remainder is of unknown origin. Clonal size and the V and J genes are those of that table, whereas D and trimming came from the DNA. In all, the sample holds approximately 79,000 clones, and roughly 88% of those were seen once. Of the sample, 16% falls within the top ten clones.

Per the germline V gene, ENHRY is the CDR1 and SYGVKD is the CDR2. V loses 4 bases, J loses 6 bases, and the germline ends lie 16 bases apart. Spanning cysteine to phenylalanine, the CDR3 consists of 14 amino acids. Of the read, only the CDR3 DNA is kept; its 42 bases are in frame from base 1. With respect to this clone: Its antigen is currently not known. One base away there is no much larger clone; base qualities are not given.

The time point label, read with the paper, signifies: baseline before first vaccination. Vaccinee samples came from UK trials COV001 and COV002, including a single-blind randomized controlled phase 2/3 trial of AZD1222 (ChAdOx1 nCoV-19) in healthy adults. For TCRbeta chain sequencing, PBMC samples were collected from trial participants at day 0 and at day 28 after the second dose. The chain is assembled from TRBV10-3 and TRBJ2-7; possibly the D gene is TRBD1, per 6 matching bases. This receptor was taken from an adult in good health. This material consisted of peripheral blood, taken on day 0 of AZD1222 vaccination. The nucleotide sequence reads as follows: TGTGCCATCAGTGTAAACAGGGCCCCTAGCGAGCAGTACTTC. The encoded protein is CAISVNRAPSEQYF.